Shown below are 13 T cell receptor beta chains from a single sample sequenced in a study of shared clonotypes between healthy human individuals (dated by TCRdb to between 2020 and 2021). Libraries were made using the immunoSEQ multiplex PCR assay. TCRdb carries this immuneACCESS record with in-frame sequences only. Its versions omit some clonotypes, under half of them owing to an unresolved V gene in the studies checked, with the rest unexplained. The sample data list about 2.4 million clones, and approximately 93% of these were observed just once. The ten largest clones capture around 0.37% of the sample. Input material: naive CD4+ T cells from PBMCs. Sample cell subset or site, as interpreted from the label and publication: CD45RA+ positively selected. These receptors originate from a man aged 18 to 35 in good health. Some clones in this sample may be carry-over from other donors' samples.

The chain joins TRBV11-2 to TRBJ2-5; D is undetermined. The J call is uncertain, as TRBJ2-7 better fits the DNA end. The CDR3 totals 13 residues. The germline CDR1 and CDR2 sequences are SGHAT and FQNNGV. CDR3 loop: CASSLDYPYEQYF. As DNA, the CDR3 is TGTGCCAGCAGCTTAGATTACCCCTACGAGCAGTACTTC.

The chain links TRBV28 to TRBJ1-1; no clear D gene. Germline assignment: CDR1 MDHEN and CDR2 SYDVKM. This CDR3 contains 15 residues. V dropped 3 bases and J dropped 4 bases, with 15 bases sitting between them. The CDR3 is CASSFVHSMGTEAFF. In nucleotides, the CDR3 is TGTGCCAGCAGTTTTGTCCACTCAATGGGCACTGAAGCTTTCTTT.

The chain has TRBV4-3 and TRBJ2-7; 8 bases line up with TRBD1. From germline, CDR1 is LGHNA and CDR2 YSLEER. J lost 3 bases, V lost 0 bases, and 4 bases had no gene match. The CDR3 totals 15 residues. CDR3 nucleotide sequence: TGCGCCAGCAGCCAAGATCTGGACAGGGTCTACGAGCAGTACTTC. This translates into CASSQDLDRVYEQYF.

The J gene is TRBJ2-4, the V gene TRBV5-4; the D call may be TRBD1 or TRBD2 (5 bases each). Deletions cut 1 base from V and 5 bases from J, with 10 bases between. The CDR3 sequence is 14 residues long. In germline, CDR1 is SGHNT, CDR2 YYREEE (reference sequence). CDR3 sequence reads: CASSLRGAENIQYF. CDR3 DNA sequence: TGTGCCAGCAGCTTGCGAGGGGCGGAAAACATTCAGTACTTC.

This clone was detected once. The genes are TRBV7-2 and TRBJ2-7, with D tentatively TRBD1 or TRBD2 (6 bases each). This CDR3 comprises 15 residues. V was clipped by 0 bases and J by 2 bases, with 11 bases between them. Germline V gives CDR1 SGHTA, CDR2 FQGNSA. CDR3 in DNA: TGTGCCAGCAGCTTAGCGCTGGGGGGCACCTACGAGCAGTACTTC. Encoded protein: CASSLALGGTYEQYF.

The chain employs TRBV28 and TRBJ2-7, with 10 positions matching TRBD1. CDR3 size: 16 residues. The ends lost 2 bases at V and 6 bases at J; junction bases unmatched: 10. Germline V lookup: CDR1 MDHEN, CDR2 SYDVKM. This CDR3 reads CASSLPGQGFFGEQYF. The CDR3 DNA reads as TGTGCCAGCAGTTTACCGGGACAGGGGTTTTTCGGCGAGCAGTACTTC.

The chain couples TRBV4-1 to TRBJ2-1, with 12 positions matching TRBD2. Germline-derived CDR1 and CDR2 are MGHRA and YSYEKL. The trim removed 1 base at V and 6 bases at J, leaving 7 bases unmatched. The CDR3 contains 17 residues. The CDR3 sequence is CASSQAVRTSGTNEQFF. CDR3 DNA sequence: TGCGCCAGCAGCCAAGCCGTAAGGACTAGCGGGACCAATGAGCAGTTCTTC.

The rearrangement uses TRBV7-2 and TRBJ2-5; 8 bases agree with TRBD1. Germline CDR1 SGHTA, CDR2 FQGNSA. CDR3 size: 15 residues. The trim removed 2 bases at V and 1 base at J, leaving 3 bases unmatched. CDR3 in DNA: TGTGCCAGCAGCTTAAATACAGGGGGCCAAGAGACCCAGTACTTC. This translates into CASSLNTGGQETQYF.

V is TRBV11-2 and J is TRBJ2-7; 9 bases fit TRBD2. This CDR3 comprises 14 residues. CDR1 is SGHAT, CDR2 FQNNGV, per germline. Trimming removed 10 bases from V and 3 bases from J; junction bases left unmatched: 10. In DNA form, the CDR3 reads TGTGCCACGACTAGACTAGCGGCTGACTACGAGCAGTACTTC. Translated, it gives CATTRLAADYEQYF.

This chain links TRBV6-5 with TRBJ1-4; 10 nucleotides match TRBD1. Germline values: CDR1 MNHEY, CDR2 SVGAGI. V lost 6 bases and J lost 1; bases outside the gene matches: 2. There are 15 residues in the CDR3. The CDR3 sequence is CASRGDRGTNEKLFF. For the CDR3, the DNA is TGTGCCAGCAGAGGGGACAGGGGAACTAATGAAAAACTGTTTTTT.

The V and J genes are TRBV28 and TRBJ1-1; 9 bases are shared with TRBD1. Trimming at V came to 3 bases and at J to 1 base, leaving 9 bases not matched to a gene. There are 17 residues in the CDR3. Germline loops: CDR1 MDHEN, CDR2 SYDVKM. CDR3 nucleotide sequence: TGTGCCAGCAGTTTCCCAGACAGGGGGGAAAGGAACACTGAAGCTTTCTTT. Translating it yields CASSFPDRGERNTEAFF.

The gene calls are TRBV5-1 and TRBJ1-1; D unresolved. V dropped 4 bases and J dropped 5 bases, with 12 bases sitting between them. The length of the CDR3 is 13 residues. Germline V gives CDR1 SGHRS, CDR2 YFSETQ. The CDR3 reads CASSPGDGTEAFF. The CDR3 nucleotides are TGCGCCAGCAGCCCAGGCGACGGAACTGAAGCTTTCTTT.

This clone was counted a single time. This chain connects TRBV5-1 to TRBJ1-1; 7 bases are a match to TRBD1. This CDR3 is 14 amino acids long. J lost 1 base, V lost 4 bases, and 4 bases had no gene match. Germline CDR1 reads SGHRS; CDR2 reads YFSETQ. The CDR3, as DNA: TGCGCCAGCAGCATGGACAGGCCGAACACTGAAGCTTTCTTT. Encoded protein: CASSMDRPNTEAFF.